The 21 T cell receptor beta chains below all came from one sample that was sequenced in a study of cytomegalovirus exposure and HLA in healthy donors. 13 Jbeta primers and 60 Vbeta primers were used for the PCR. Only in-frame clones appear in the TCRdb table, and some are missing; sequencing was by immunoSEQ multiplex PCR. The sample totals just under 65,000 clones. Source material: PBMCs. Receptors were obtained from a boy aged 10-17 years in good health and CMV-seronegative.

The chain employs TRBV7-6 and TRBJ2-7; tentative D call: TRBD2 (6 bases). The germline gives CDR1 SGHVS, CDR2 FNYEAQ. The V and J ends lost 0 bases and 2 bases respectively, with 11 bases between them. This CDR3 has 15 residues. The DNA of the CDR3 is TGTGCCAGCAGCTTAGCGCCTGGCGGGGCCTACGAGCAGTACTTC. Translated: CASSLAPGGAYEQYF.

The chain joins TRBV29-1 to TRBJ2-5, with D possibly being TRBD2 (6 bases). V was shortened by 7 bases and J by 1 base, with 16 bases between the two germline ends. This CDR3 region has 14 residues. CDR1 and CDR2 (germline): SQVTM, ANQGSEA. The CDR3 loop reads CSGRRRVGQETQYF. The CDR3, as DNA: TGCAGCGGCCGGCGGAGGGTGGGCCAAGAGACCCAGTACTTC.

The CDR3 spells CASSESSGTAGEAFF. The CDR3 region has the DNA TGTGCCAGCAGTGAATCATCGGGGACAGCGGGTGAAGCTTTCTTT. This chain uses TRBV25-1 with TRBJ1-1; 7 bases line up with TRBD1. This CDR3 spans 15 amino acids. The V and J ends lost 1 base and 7 bases, in that order; junction bases with no gene match: 9. Germline loops: CDR1 MGHDK, CDR2 SYGVNS.

The rearrangement uses TRBV5-6 and TRBJ1-3; D unresolved. The V and J ends lost 5 bases and 0 bases respectively, with 12 bases between them. The CDR3 is made up of 15 amino acids. The germline V gene has CDR1 SGHDT and CDR2 YYEEEE. The CDR3 reads CASRRSIHSGNTIYF. Here the CDR3 DNA reads TGTGCCAGCAGGAGGTCTATTCACTCTGGAAACACCATATATTTT.

The chain uses TRBV5-6 and TRBJ1-2; D is ambiguous. The CDR3 runs to 12 residues. The V gene lost 3 bases and the J gene lost 7 bases, with 10 bases spanning the gap. CDR1 and CDR2 (germline): SGHDT, YYEEEE. The CDR3: CASSWRAGGYTF. CDR3 DNA sequence: TGTGCCAGCAGCTGGAGGGCGGGTGGCTACACCTTC.

This chain uses TRBV11-2 with TRBJ2-7; TRBD2 agrees at 11 bases. The CDR3 spans 16 residues. Germline trimming cut 5 bases from V and 3 bases from J; bases unmatched to any gene: 9. CDR1 and CDR2 (germline): SGHAT, FQNNGV. The CDR3 protein is CASSPTLAGGYYEQYF. CDR3 sequence (DNA): TGTGCCAGCAGCCCCACTCTAGCGGGAGGCTACTACGAGCAGTACTTC.

The chain recombines TRBV19 with TRBJ2-1; tentative D call: TRBD2 (6 bases). Trimming stripped 3 bases from V and 6 bases from J, with 15 bases between. CDR3 length: 15 amino acids. The germline gives CDR1 LNHDA, CDR2 SQIVND (reference sequence). As DNA, the CDR3 is TGTGCCAGTAGTATGCCCGGGACTGGCCGCAATGAGCAGTTCTTC. Translation gives CASSMPGTGRNEQFF.

The chain uses TRBV7-2 and TRBJ2-7, with D possibly being TRBD1 (6 bases). The ends were cut back, 5 bases at V and 4 bases at J, with 12 bases in the middle. The CDR3 spans 13 residues. CDR1 and CDR2 from the germline V gene are SGHTA and FQGNSA. The CDR3 DNA reads TGTGCCAGCAGCCAACAACAGGGTTACGAGCAGTACTTC. The encoded protein is CASSQQQGYEQYF.

As concerns this clone: Other DNA sequences in this sample translate to the same CDR3. The rearrangement joins TRBV2 to TRBJ1-3; D is possibly TRBD1 (5 bases). Germline V gene data show CDR1 as SNHLY and CDR2 as FYNNEI. The ends were cut back, 1 base at V and 0 bases at J, with 7 bases in the middle. The CDR3 is 15 amino acids. CDR3 bases: TGTGCCAGCAGTGAAGATAGGGGCTCTGGAAACACCATATATTTT. The encoded protein is CASSEDRGSGNTIYF.

V and J are TRBV6-1 and TRBJ2-7, with 10 bases identical to TRBD1. Losses at the gene ends were 8 bases for V and 6 bases for J; bases not matched to a gene: 1. Germline V gene data show CDR1 as MNHNS and CDR2 as SASEGT. This CDR3 contains 11 residues. CDR3 loop: CASDRGLEQYF. The CDR3 DNA follows: TGTGCCAGCGACAGGGGGCTCGAGCAGTACTTC.

This CDR3 reads CASSPGTGEIGRGGYTF. In nucleotides, the CDR3 is TGTGCCAGCAGCCCTGGGACAGGGGAAATTGGCAGGGGTGGCTACACCTTC. The chain joins TRBV9 to TRBJ1-2, with TRBD1 identical over 10 bases. Germline V CDR1 and CDR2: SGDLS, YYNGEE. V trimming: 4 bases; J trimming: 7 bases; junction bases outside the gene matches: 16. This CDR3 contains 17 residues.

The genes are TRBV11-2 and TRBJ2-1; TRBD1 aligns across 8 bases. Germline trimming cut 5 bases from V and 7 bases from J; bases unmatched to any gene: 7. The CDR3 contains 14 residues. In germline, CDR1 is SGHAT, CDR2 FQNNGV. The CDR3 sequence: CASSLLRGRNEQFF. In nucleotides, the CDR3 is TGTGCCAGCAGCCTCCTCAGGGGGCGGAATGAGCAGTTCTTC.

The chain employs TRBV4-2 and TRBJ2-3; D possibly corresponds to TRBD2 (5 bases). The CDR3 extends over 14 amino acids. V was cut by 4 bases and J by 0 bases, with 8 bases left in between. Germline CDR1 reads LGHNA; CDR2 reads YNFKEQ. The CDR3 reads CASSPQRSTDTQYF. CDR3 nucleotides: TGTGCCAGCAGCCCCCAGCGGAGCACAGATACGCAGTATTTT.

The chain couples TRBV6-5 to TRBJ1-5; 7 bases line up with TRBD1. CDR1 MNHEY and CDR2 SVGAGI come from the germline V gene. V was clipped by 6 bases and J by 3 bases; unmatched bases: 8. This CDR3 spans 15 amino acids. CDR3 DNA: TGTGCCAGCAGCCCCGGGACAGCCAACAATCAGCCCCAGCATTTT. Translating gives CASSPGTANNQPQHF.

The CDR3 sequence: CSSTAQGDTEAFF. In DNA, the CDR3 is TGCAGCTCAACTGCACAGGGGGACACTGAAGCTTTCTTT. The gene calls are TRBV29-1 and TRBJ1-1, with 8 bases aligning to TRBD1. The CDR3 totals 13 residues. Germline V gene data show CDR1 as SQVTM and CDR2 as ANQGSEA. With 8 bases clipped from V and 3 bases from J, the junction kept 8 bases outside the gene matches.

This rearrangement joins TRBV7-2 to TRBJ2-7, with 8 bases fitting TRBD1. Germline-derived CDR1 and CDR2 are SGHTA and FQGNSA. V lost 5 bases, J lost 5 bases, and 5 bases stayed unmatched. There are 13 residues in the CDR3. The CDR3: CASSQDRVNEQYF. The DNA of the CDR3 is TGTGCCAGCAGCCAGGACAGGGTGAACGAGCAGTACTTC.

This sequence joins TRBV29-1 and TRBJ2-3; the match to TRBD1 covers 11 bases. Germline V gene data show CDR1 as SQVTM and CDR2 as ANQGSEA. Losses at the gene ends were 8 bases for V and 6 bases for J; bases not matched to a gene: 10. This CDR3 has 14 amino acids. CDR3: CSTRGDRGTDTQYF. The CDR3 DNA follows: TGCAGCACCAGGGGGGACAGGGGGACTGATACGCAGTATTTT.

This rearrangement joins TRBV30 to TRBJ1-6; TRBD1 aligns across 7 bases. J was trimmed by 10 bases and V by 0 bases; bases with no gene match: 6. The germline V gene has CDR1 GTSNPN and CDR2 SVGIG (reference sequence). The CDR3 spans 14 residues. CDR3 DNA: TGTGCCTGGAGTGTACTGACAGGGCAATCACCCCTCCACTTT. It codes for CAWSVLTGQSPLHF.

The genes are TRBV18 and TRBJ1-3, with a weak D call TRBD1 (6 bases). V lost 2 bases and J lost 0, with 11 bases in between. The CDR3 has 16 residues. CDR1 and CDR2 (germline): KGHSH, LQKENI. The CDR3 coding sequence is TGTGCCAGCTCACCATCCACAGGGTACTCTGGAAACACCATATATTTT. Protein product: CASSPSTGYSGNTIYF. The entire variable domain, with the rest obtained from reference TRBV18 and TRBJ1-3, is as follows: NAGVMQNPRHLVRRRGQEARLRCSPMKGHSHVYWYRQLPEEGLKFMVYLQKENIIDESGMPKERFSAEFPKEGPSILRIQQVVRGDSAAYFCASSPSTGYSGNTIYFGEGSWLTVV.

The chain uses TRBV7-9 and TRBJ2-7, with 10 positions matching TRBD1. V lost 5 bases and J lost 3; bases outside the gene matches: 10. This CDR3 is built from 16 residues. Looked up from germline, CDR1 is SEHNR and CDR2 is FQNEAQ (reference sequence). CDR3 loop: CASSVDRGPRVYEQYF. The CDR3 region has the DNA TGTGCCAGCAGCGTCGACAGGGGGCCGAGGGTCTACGAGCAGTACTTC. The variable domain in full, completed from reference TRBV7-9 and TRBJ2-7, reads DTGVSQNPRHKITKRGQNVTFRCDPISEHNRLYWYRQTLGQGPEFLTYFQNEAQLEKSRLLSDRFSAERPKGSFSTLEIQRTEQGDSAMYLCASSVDRGPRVYEQYFGPGTRLTVT.

This sequence joins TRBV7-2 and TRBJ1-5; D unresolved. The CDR3 is 12 amino acids. Trimming cost V 1 base and J 6 bases, with 4 bases left between them. CDR1 is SGHTA and CDR2 is FQGNSA in the germline V gene. The CDR3 DNA follows: TGTGCCAGCAGCTTAGATAGTCAGCCCCAGCATTTT. It specifies CASSLDSQPQHF.